The source of this T cell receptor (beta chain) is a study of cytomegalovirus exposure and HLA in healthy donors. Both 60 Vbeta primers and 13 Jbeta primers went into the PCR. TCRdb's table, derived via immunoSEQ multiplex PCR, lists solely in-frame clones and lacks some. In the table there are under 200,000 clones, about 75% of which are singletons. General study points: Earlier findings revealed that most TCR beta V segments proved productive either about 87% or about 30% of the time. Association of a missense DCLRE1C variant with TCR beta V- and J-gene trimming was reported in a later analysis.

Germline V lookup: CDR1 MNHNY, CDR2 SVGAGI (reference sequence). This CDR3 is built from 14 residues. Losses at the gene ends were 4 bases for V and 5 bases for J; bases not matched to a gene: 5. Comments on this clone: Its antigen is not known.

The clonotype comes from a man in his fifties in good health and CMV-seropositive. The gene calls are TRBV6-6 and TRBJ2-7; 10 nucleotides agree with TRBD1. Source material: PBMCs. This chain's CDR3 is CASSSRTGGDEQYF. For the CDR3, the DNA is TGTGCCAGCAGTTCCCGGACAGGGGGGGACGAGCAGTACTTC.